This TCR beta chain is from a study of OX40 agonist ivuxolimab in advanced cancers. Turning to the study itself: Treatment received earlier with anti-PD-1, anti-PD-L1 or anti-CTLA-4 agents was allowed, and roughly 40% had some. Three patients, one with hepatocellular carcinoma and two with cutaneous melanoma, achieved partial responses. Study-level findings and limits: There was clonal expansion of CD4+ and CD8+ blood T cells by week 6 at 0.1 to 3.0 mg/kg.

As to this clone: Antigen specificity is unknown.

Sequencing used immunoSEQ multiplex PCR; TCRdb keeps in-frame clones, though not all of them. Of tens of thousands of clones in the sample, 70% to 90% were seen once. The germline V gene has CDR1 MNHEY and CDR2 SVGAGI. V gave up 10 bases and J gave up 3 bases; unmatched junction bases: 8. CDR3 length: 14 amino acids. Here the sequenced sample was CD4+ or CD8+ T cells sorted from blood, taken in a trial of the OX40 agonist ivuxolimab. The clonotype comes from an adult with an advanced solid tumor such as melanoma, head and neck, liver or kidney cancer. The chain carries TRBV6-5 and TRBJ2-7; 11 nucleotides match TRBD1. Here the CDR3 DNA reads TGTGCCACCAGGACAGGGGGCGAGCTCTACGAGCAGTACTTC. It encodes CATRTGGELYEQYF.